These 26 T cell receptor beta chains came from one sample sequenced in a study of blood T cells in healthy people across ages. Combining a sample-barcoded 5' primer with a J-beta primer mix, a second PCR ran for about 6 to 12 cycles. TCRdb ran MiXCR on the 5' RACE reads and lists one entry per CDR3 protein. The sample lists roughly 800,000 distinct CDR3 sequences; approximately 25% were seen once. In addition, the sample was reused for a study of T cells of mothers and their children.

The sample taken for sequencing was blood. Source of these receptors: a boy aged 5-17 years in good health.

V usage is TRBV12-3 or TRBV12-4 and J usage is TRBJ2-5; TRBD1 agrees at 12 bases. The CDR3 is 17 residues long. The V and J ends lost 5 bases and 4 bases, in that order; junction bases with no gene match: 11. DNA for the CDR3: TGTGCCAGCAGTCCGGGGACAGGGGGCGCCGGTCGAGAGACCCAGTACTTC. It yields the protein CASSPGTGGAGRETQYF.

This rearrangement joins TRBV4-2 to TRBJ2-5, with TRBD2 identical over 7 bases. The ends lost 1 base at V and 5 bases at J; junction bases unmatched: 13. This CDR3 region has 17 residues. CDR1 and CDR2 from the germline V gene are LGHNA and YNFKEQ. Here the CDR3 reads CASSQATGGLFKETQYF. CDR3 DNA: TGTGCCAGCAGCCAAGCGACGGGGGGTCTCTTTAAGGAGACCCAGTACTTC.

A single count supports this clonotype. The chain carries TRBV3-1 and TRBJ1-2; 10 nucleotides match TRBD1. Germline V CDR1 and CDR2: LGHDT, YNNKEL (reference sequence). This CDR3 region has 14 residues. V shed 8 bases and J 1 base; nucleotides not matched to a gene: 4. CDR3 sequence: CASEDRGLNYGYTF. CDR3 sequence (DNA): TGTGCCAGCGAAGACAGGGGGCTTAACTATGGCTACACCTTC.

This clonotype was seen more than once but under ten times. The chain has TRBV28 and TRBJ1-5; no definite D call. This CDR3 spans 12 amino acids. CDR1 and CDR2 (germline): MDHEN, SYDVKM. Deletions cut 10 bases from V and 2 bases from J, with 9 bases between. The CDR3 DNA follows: TGTGCCACCGCGCAAGGCAATCAGCCCCAGCATTTT. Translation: CATAQGNQPQHF.

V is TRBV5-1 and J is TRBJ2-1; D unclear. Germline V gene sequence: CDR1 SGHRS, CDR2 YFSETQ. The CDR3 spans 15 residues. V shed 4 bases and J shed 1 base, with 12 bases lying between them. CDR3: CASSPEWGSYNEQFF. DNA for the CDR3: TGCGCCAGCAGCCCGGAGTGGGGTTCCTACAATGAGCAGTTCTTC.

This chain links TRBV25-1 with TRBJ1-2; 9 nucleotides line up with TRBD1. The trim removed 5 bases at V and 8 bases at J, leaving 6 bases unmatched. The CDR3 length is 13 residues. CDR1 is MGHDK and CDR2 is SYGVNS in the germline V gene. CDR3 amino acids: CASSSGTGIGYTF. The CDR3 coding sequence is TGTGCCAGCAGTTCCGGGACAGGGATAGGCTACACCTTC.

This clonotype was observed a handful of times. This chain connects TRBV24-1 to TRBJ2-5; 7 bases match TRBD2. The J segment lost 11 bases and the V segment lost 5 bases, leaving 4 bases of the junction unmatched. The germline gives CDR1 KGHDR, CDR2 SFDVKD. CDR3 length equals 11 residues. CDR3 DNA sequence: TGTGCCACCAGTGCTGGGAGGGAGCAGTACTTC. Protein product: CATSAGREQYF.

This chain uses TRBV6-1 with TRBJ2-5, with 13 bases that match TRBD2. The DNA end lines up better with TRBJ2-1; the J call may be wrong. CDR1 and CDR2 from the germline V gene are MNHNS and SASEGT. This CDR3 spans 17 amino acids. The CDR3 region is CASSRKGLAGRVNEQFF. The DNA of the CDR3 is TGTGCCAGCAGCCGAAAGGGACTAGCGGGAAGGGTTAATGAGCAGTTCTTC.

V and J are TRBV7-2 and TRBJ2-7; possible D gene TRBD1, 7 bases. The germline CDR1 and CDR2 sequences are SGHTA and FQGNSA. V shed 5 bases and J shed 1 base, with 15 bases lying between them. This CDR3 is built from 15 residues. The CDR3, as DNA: TGTGCCAGCAGCCCAGGGGGGACGCTTTCCTACGAGCAGTACTTC. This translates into CASSPGGTLSYEQYF.

The CDR3 loop is CASSSDRSETQYF. The CDR3 DNA reads as TGTGCCAGCTCATCGGACAGGTCAGAGACCCAGTACTTC. The V and J genes are TRBV18 and TRBJ2-5, with TRBD1 identical over 7 bases. V lost 5 bases and J lost 4; bases outside the gene matches: 4. CDR3 length: 13 amino acids. Germline V gives CDR1 KGHSH, CDR2 LQKENI.

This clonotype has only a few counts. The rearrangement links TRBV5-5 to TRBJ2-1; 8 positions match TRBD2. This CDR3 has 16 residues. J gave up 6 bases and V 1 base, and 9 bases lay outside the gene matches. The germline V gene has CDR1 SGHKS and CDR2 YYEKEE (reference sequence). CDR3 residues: CASSLSGRGGPNEQFF. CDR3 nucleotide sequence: TGTGCCAGCAGCTTGTCAGGACGGGGGGGTCCCAATGAGCAGTTCTTC. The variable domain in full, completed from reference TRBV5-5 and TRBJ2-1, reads DAGVTQSPTHLIKTRGQQVTLRCSPISGHKSVSWYQQVLGQGPQFIFQYYEKEERGRGNFPDRFSARQFPNYSSELNVNALLLGDSALYLCASSLSGRGGPNEQFFGPGTRLTVL.

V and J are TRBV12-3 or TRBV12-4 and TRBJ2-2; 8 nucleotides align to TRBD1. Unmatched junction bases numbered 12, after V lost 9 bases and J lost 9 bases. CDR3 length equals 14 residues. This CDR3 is CASTLRQGAWELFF. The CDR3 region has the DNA TGTGCCAGTACCCTTAGGCAGGGGGCATGGGAGCTGTTTTTT.

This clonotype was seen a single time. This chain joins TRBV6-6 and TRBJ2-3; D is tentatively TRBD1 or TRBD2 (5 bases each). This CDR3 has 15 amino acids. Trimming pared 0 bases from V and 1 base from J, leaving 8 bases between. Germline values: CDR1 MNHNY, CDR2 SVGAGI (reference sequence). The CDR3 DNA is TGTGCCAGCAGTTACTCGATGGGGGGCACAGATACGCAGTATTTT. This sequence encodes CASSYSMGGTDTQYF.

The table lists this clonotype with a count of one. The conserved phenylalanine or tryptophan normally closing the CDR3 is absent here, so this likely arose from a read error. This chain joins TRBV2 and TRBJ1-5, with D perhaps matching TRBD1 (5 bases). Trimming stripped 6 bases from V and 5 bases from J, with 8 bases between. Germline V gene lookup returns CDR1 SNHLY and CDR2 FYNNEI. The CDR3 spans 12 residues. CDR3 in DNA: TGTGCCAGCAGCCCGGGGGATCAGCCCCAGCATCTT. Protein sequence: CASSPGDQPQHL.

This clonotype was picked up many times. This CDR3 reads CASSQDGGSATSWETQYF. CDR3 DNA: TGCGCCAGCAGCCAAGATGGCGGCTCTGCGACAAGTTGGGAGACCCAGTACTTC. V is TRBV4-3 and J is TRBJ2-5; D is ambiguous. The CDR3 covers 18 residues. The germline gives CDR1 LGHNA, CDR2 YSLEER. Trimming shortened V by 0 bases and J by 5 bases, and 22 bases separated the two germline ends.

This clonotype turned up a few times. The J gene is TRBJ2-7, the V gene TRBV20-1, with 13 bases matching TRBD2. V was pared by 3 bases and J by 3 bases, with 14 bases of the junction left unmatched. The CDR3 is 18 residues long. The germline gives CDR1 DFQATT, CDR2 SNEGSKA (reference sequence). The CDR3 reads CSARGHHGTSGENYEQYF. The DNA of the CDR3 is TGCAGTGCTAGGGGACACCACGGGACTAGCGGGGAAAACTACGAGCAGTACTTC.

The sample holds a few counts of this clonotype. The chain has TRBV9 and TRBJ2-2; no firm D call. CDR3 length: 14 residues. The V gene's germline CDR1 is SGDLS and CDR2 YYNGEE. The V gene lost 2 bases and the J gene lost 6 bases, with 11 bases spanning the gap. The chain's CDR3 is CASSVHAMAGELFF. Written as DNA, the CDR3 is TGTGCCAGCAGCGTGCACGCGATGGCCGGGGAGCTGTTTTTT.

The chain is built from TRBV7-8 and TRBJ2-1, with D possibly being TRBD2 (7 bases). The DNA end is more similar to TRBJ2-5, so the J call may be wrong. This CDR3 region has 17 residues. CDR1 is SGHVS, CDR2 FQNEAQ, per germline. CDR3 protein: CASSLATLGGRGETQYF. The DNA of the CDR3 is TGTGCCAGCAGCTTAGCGACTCTGGGGGGGCGGGGAGAGACCCAGTACTTC.

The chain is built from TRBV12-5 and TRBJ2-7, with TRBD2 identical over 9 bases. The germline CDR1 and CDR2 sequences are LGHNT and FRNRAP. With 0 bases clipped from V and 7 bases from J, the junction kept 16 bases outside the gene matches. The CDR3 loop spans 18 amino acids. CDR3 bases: TGTGCTAGTGGTTTGGTATCTTCCTTAGCGGGAGATCTTGGGGAGCAGTACTTC. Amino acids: CASGLVSSLAGDLGEQYF.

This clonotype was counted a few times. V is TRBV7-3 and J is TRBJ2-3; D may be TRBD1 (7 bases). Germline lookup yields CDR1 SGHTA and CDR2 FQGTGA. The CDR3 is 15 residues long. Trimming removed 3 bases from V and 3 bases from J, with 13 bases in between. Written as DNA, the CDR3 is TGTGCCAGCAGCTTGGAGGGGGCAACGACAGATACGCAGTATTTT. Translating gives CASSLEGATTDTQYF.

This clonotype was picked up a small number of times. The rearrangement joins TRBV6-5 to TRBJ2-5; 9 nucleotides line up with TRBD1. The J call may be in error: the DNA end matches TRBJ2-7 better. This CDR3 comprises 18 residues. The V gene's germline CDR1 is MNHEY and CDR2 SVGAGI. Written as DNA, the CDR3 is TGTGCCAGCAGTTACTACCGCCCGTGGGACAGGGTTAAGTCCGAGCAGTACTTC. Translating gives CASSYYRPWDRVKSEQYF.

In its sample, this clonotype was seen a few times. The CDR3, as DNA: TGTGCCAGCAGCTTAACTAGCGGTACAGAGACCCAGTACTTC. It specifies CASSLTSGTETQYF. This chain links TRBV7-2 with TRBJ2-5; 8 bases line up with TRBD2. V was clipped by 2 bases and J by 4 bases; unmatched bases: 3. Germline V gene lookup returns CDR1 SGHTA and CDR2 FQGNSA. The CDR3 totals 14 residues.

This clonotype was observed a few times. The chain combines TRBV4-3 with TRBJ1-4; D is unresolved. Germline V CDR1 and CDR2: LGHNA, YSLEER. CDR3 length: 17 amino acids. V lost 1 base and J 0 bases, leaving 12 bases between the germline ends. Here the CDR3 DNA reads TGCGCCAGCAGCCAAGGGACTGCCATTGCAACTAATGAAAAACTGTTTTTT. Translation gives CASSQGTAIATNEKLFF.

The CDR3 bases are TGTGCCAGCACCCTGGGACTCTACGTGGATACGCAGTATTTT. As protein: CASTLGLYVDTQYF. The rearrangement uses TRBV7-2 and TRBJ2-3, with D perhaps TRBD2 (6 bases). CDR3 length: 14 amino acids. Trimming left V 7 bases short and J 6 bases short, with 17 bases between. Looked up from germline, CDR1 is SGHTA and CDR2 is FQGNSA.

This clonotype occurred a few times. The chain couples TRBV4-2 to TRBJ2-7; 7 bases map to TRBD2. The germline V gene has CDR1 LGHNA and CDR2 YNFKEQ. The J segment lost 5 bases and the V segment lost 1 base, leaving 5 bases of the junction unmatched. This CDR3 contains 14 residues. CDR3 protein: CASSQAGLDDEQYF. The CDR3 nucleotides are TGTGCCAGCAGCCAAGCAGGACTAGATGACGAGCAGTACTTC.

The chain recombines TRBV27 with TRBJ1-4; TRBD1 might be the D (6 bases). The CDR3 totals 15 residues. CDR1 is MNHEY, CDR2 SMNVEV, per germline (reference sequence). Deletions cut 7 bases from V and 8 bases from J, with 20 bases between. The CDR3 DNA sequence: TGTGCCAGCAAACTCTCTGGGGGCGAGGGCGAAAAACTGTTTTTT. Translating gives CASKLSGGEGEKLFF.